The source of this TCR beta chain is a study of shared clonotypes between healthy human individuals. Study in general: Used for every donor were three CD4 naive, three CD4 memory, two CD8 naive and one CD8 memory plate. Broader study findings: Sorted-subset samples were not fully sequenced, rarefaction indicated. What naive subsets generally showed was a larger estimated richness than memory subsets showed.

Details on this clone: Antigen specificity is unknown.

Positive CCR7 selection of CD45RO-negative cells yielded the naive CD8 cells, and terminally differentiated effector memory CD45RA+ cells were excluded. Per germline, CDR1 MGHRA and CDR2 YSYEKL. With V trimmed by 4 bases and J by 4 bases, 10 bases remained unmatched. The CDR3 spans 15 residues. A deep-level run was used for the assay. Sequencing used immunoSEQ multiplex PCR; TCRdb keeps in-frame clones, though not all of them. The sample yields around 1,900,000 clones, just under 95% seen once. The sequence was obtained from a man aged 18 to 35 in good health. Some clones in this sample may be carry-over from other donors' samples. This sequence joins TRBV4-1 and TRBJ2-7, with 7 bases identical to TRBD1. Sequenced input: naive CD8+ T cells from PBMCs. The CDR3 DNA follows: TGCGCCAGCAGCCTTACGACAGGGCCACTGTACGAGCAGTACTTC. Amino acids: CASSLTTGPLYEQYF.